One TCR beta chain is described in this entry. Other DNA sequences in this specimen translate into the identical CDR3. Once RNA had been extracted, it was reverse transcribed into cDNA to act as the sequencing template. Data came from immunoSEQ multiplex PCR; TCRdb stores just in-frame clones and leaves some out. The profile shows 110,000 or so clones, 55% to 80% of them singletons. In germline, CDR1 is SEHNR, CDR2 FQNEAQ (reference sequence). CDR3 length: 13 residues. The germline V and J ends were trimmed by 1 base and 4 bases, with 8 bases remaining between them. The data belong to a study of CD8+ T cells in alopecia areata.

The V and J genes are TRBV7-9 and TRBJ2-7; possible D gene TRBD1, 6 bases. The source of this sequence is a human donor in good health. Material: CD4+ T cells sorted from blood. The CDR3 loop is CASSLVGGYEQYF. CDR3 coding DNA: TGTGCCAGCAGCTTAGTAGGGGGTTACGAGCAGTACTTC. The full variable domain, its missing parts supplied by reference TRBV7-9 and TRBJ2-7, is DTGVSQNPRHKITKRGQNVTFRCDPISEHNRLYWYRQTLGQGPEFLTYFQNEAQLEKSRLLSDRFSAERPKGSFSTLEIQRTEQGDSAMYLCASSLVGGYEQYFGPGTRLTVT.